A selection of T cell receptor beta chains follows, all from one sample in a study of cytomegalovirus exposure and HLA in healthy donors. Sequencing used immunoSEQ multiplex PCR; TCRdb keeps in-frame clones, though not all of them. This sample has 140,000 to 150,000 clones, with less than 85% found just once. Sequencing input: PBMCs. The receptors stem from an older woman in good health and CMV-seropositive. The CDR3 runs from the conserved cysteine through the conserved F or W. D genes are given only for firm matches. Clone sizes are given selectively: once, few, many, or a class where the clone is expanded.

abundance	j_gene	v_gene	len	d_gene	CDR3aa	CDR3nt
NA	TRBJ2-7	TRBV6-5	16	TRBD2	CASSYSKTSGVYEQYF	TGTGCCAGCAGTTACTCGAAGACTAGCGGGGTCTACGAGCAGTACTTC
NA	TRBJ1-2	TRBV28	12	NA	CASSLGSYGYTF	TGTGCCAGCAGTTTAGGGAGTTATGGCTACACCTTC
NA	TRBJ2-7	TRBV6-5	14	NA	CASSRAGIVNEQYF	TGTGCCAGCAGCCGTGCGGGGATCGTAAACGAGCAGTACTTC
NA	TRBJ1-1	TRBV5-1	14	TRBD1	CASSSQGANTEAFF	TGCGCCAGCAGCTCTCAGGGGGCGAACACTGAAGCTTTCTTT
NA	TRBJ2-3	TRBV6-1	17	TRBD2	CASSETTTSGTWDTQYF	TGTGCCAGCAGTGAGACAACGACTAGCGGCACTTGGGATACGCAGTATTTT
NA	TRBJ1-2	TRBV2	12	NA	CASSEALGQGFF	TGTGCCAGCAGTGAAGCGCTTGGGCAGGGGTTCTTC
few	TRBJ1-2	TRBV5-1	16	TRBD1	CASSLDPVGQGSGYTF	TGCGCCAGCAGCCTAGACCCGGTGGGACAGGGTTCTGGCTACACCTTC
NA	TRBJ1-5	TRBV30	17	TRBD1	CAWSGQRGPYSNQPQHF	TGTGCCTGGAGTGGCCAGAGGGGGCCCTATAGCAATCAGCCCCAGCATTTT
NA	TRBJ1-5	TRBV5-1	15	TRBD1	CASSAGTASNQPQHF	TGCGCCAGCAGCGCGGGGACAGCAAGCAATCAGCCCCAGCATTTT
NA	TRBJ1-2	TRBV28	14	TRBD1	CASSSGTGGFGYTF	TGTGCCAGCAGTTCCGGGACAGGGGGATTCGGCTACACCTTC
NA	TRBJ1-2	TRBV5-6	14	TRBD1	CASSLGTGPFGYTF	TGTGCCAGCAGCTTGGGGACAGGCCCTTTTGGCTACACCTTC
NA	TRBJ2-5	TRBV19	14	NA	CASSRASDVKTQYF	TGTGCCAGTAGTAGGGCTAGCGATGTGAAGACCCAGTACTTC
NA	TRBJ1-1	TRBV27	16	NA	CASSRSDRSHRTEAFF	TGTGCCAGCAGTCGGAGCGACAGGTCCCATCGGACTGAAGCTTTCTTT